This T cell receptor (beta chain) was documented in a study of control samples from healthy donors and cancer patients. Germline CDR1 and CDR2: WNHNN and SYGVQD (reference sequence). The CDR3 runs to 13 residues. Trimming took 10 bases from V and 2 from J, leaving 14 bases between them. Sequencing was performed with immunoSEQ multiplex PCR; in TCRdb, only in-frame clones are kept and a portion is missing. The table lists some 51,000 clones, 90% to 97% of them singletons. The chain carries TRBV10-1 and TRBJ1-2, with D possibly being TRBD1 (5 bases). The origin of this receptor is a woman in her late teens or twenties in good health. The sequenced material came from blood. The CDR3 loop is CATFRGVNYGYTF. Here the CDR3 DNA reads TGCGCCACCTTTCGAGGGGTCAACTATGGCTACACCTTC.